This is a list of T cell receptor beta chains from one sample in a study of blood T cell repertoires in COVID-19. Repertoires were generated with immunoSEQ multiplex PCR, while TCRdb's copy carries only in-frame clones and drops some. The sample lists some 240,000 clones, 80% occurring once. Source material: peripheral blood. These TCRs come from a woman aged 70 to 79 with acute or convalescent COVID-19. Both conserved end residues are part of each CDR3. A D gene is named only where the DNA matches it firmly. Clone sizes are given selectively: once, few, many, or a class where the clone is expanded.

d_call: TRBD1; clone_size: NA; j_call: TRBJ1-4; v_call: TRBV5-6; cdr3_nt: TGTGCCAGCAGCTTCCGACAGGGGACTAATGAAAAACTGTTTTTT; cdr3_aa: CASSFRQGTNEKLFF
d_call: TRBD1; clone_size: NA; j_call: TRBJ1-1; v_call: TRBV2; cdr3_nt: TGTGCCAGCAGTGCGGACAGGGGGCGCCCTGAAGCTTTCTTT; cdr3_aa: CASSADRGRPEAFF
d_call: NA; clone_size: NA; j_call: TRBJ2-3; v_call: TRBV4-1; cdr3_nt: TGCGCCAGCAGCCAACAAACTAGCTCCGTTTCTGGTCCGCAGTATTTT; cdr3_aa: CASSQQTSSVSGPQYF
d_call: TRBD2; clone_size: NA; j_call: TRBJ2-3; v_call: TRBV19; cdr3_nt: TGTGCCAGTAGTAGTAGCGGGTCCTACACAGATACGCAGTATTTT; cdr3_aa: CASSSSGSYTDTQYF
d_call: NA; clone_size: few; j_call: TRBJ2-7; v_call: TRBV5-1; cdr3_nt: TGCGCCAGCAGCTTGTCGGGGGGCATAACCTACGAGCAGTACTTC; cdr3_aa: CASSLSGGITYEQYF
d_call: TRBD1; clone_size: NA; j_call: TRBJ2-7; v_call: TRBV5-6; cdr3_nt: TGTGCCAGCAGCGGGACAGGGTACAAGTACGAGCAGTACTTC; cdr3_aa: CASSGTGYKYEQYF
d_call: NA; clone_size: NA; j_call: TRBJ1-6; v_call: TRBV7-2; cdr3_nt: TGTGCCAGCAGCTCATGGACAGACAATTCACCCCTCCACTTT; cdr3_aa: CASSSWTDNSPLHF
d_call: TRBD1; clone_size: NA; j_call: TRBJ1-2; v_call: TRBV19; cdr3_nt: TGTGCCAGTAGTACCTCTCGGACAGGAGCTAACTATGGCTACACCTTC; cdr3_aa: CASSTSRTGANYGYTF
d_call: NA; clone_size: once; j_call: TRBJ1-2; v_call: TRBV10-1; cdr3_nt: TGCGCCAGCAGTGCCGGGATTAACTATGGCTACACCTTC; cdr3_aa: CASSAGINYGYTF
d_call: TRBD1; clone_size: once; j_call: TRBJ1-1; v_call: TRBV29-1; cdr3_nt: TGCAGCGGTAAAACAGGGGACACTGAAGCTTTCTTT; cdr3_aa: CSGKTGDTEAFF
d_call: NA; clone_size: once; j_call: TRBJ2-7; v_call: TRBV24-1; cdr3_nt: TGTGCCACCAGTGAACCTCCAGGGGACGAGCAGTACTTC; cdr3_aa: CATSEPPGDEQYF
d_call: NA; clone_size: NA; j_call: TRBJ2-5; v_call: TRBV18; cdr3_nt: TGTGCCAGCTCACCGCTCACAGGCCACGAAGAGACCCAGTACTTC; cdr3_aa: CASSPLTGHEETQYF
d_call: NA; clone_size: NA; j_call: TRBJ2-5; v_call: TRBV6-2/TRBV6-3; cdr3_nt: TGTGCCAGCAGTGGCGGGGGAGGGGGGTACCAAGAGACCCAGTACTTC; cdr3_aa: CASSGGGGGYQETQYF
d_call: NA; clone_size: NA; j_call: TRBJ2-2; v_call: TRBV5-1; cdr3_nt: TGCGCCAGCAGTCTAGTTGGGACCGGGGAGCTGTTTTTT; cdr3_aa: CASSLVGTGELFF
d_call: TRBD2; clone_size: once; j_call: TRBJ2-6; v_call: TRBV13; cdr3_nt: TGTGCCAGCAGCGCCGGACTAGCGGGGCTCCTCTCTGGGGCCAACGTCCTGACTTTC; cdr3_aa: CASSAGLAGLLSGANVLTF
d_call: NA; clone_size: NA; j_call: TRBJ1-2; v_call: TRBV19; cdr3_nt: TGTGCCAGTAGTGTAGGTCGACTTGATGGCTACACCTTC; cdr3_aa: CASSVGRLDGYTF
d_call: TRBD1; clone_size: NA; j_call: TRBJ1-2; v_call: TRBV10-2; cdr3_nt: TGCGCCAGCAGGGAGACAGGGCTCAACTATGGCTACACCTTC; cdr3_aa: CASRETGLNYGYTF
d_call: TRBD2; clone_size: NA; j_call: TRBJ2-7; v_call: TRBV4-2; cdr3_nt: TGTGCCAGCAGCCCGACGGGGGGAAGGGACTACGAGCAGTACTTC; cdr3_aa: CASSPTGGRDYEQYF
d_call: TRBD1; clone_size: NA; j_call: TRBJ2-5; v_call: TRBV11-3; cdr3_nt: TGTGCCAGCAGCTCCCGTTCCGGTCAGGGGGCGACCCAGTACTTC; cdr3_aa: CASSSRSGQGATQYF
d_call: NA; clone_size: NA; j_call: TRBJ1-2; v_call: TRBV5-8; cdr3_nt: TGTGCCAGCAGCTTGGGGCGGACTAACTATGGCTACACCTTC; cdr3_aa: CASSLGRTNYGYTF
d_call: TRBD1; clone_size: NA; j_call: TRBJ2-5; v_call: TRBV6-1; cdr3_nt: TGTGCCAGCAGTGAGACAGGGGTTCGAGAGACCCAGTACTTC; cdr3_aa: CASSETGVRETQYF
d_call: NA; clone_size: NA; j_call: TRBJ1-6; v_call: TRBV6-1; cdr3_nt: TGTGCCAGCAGTGAATTAACGGGGAGGAATTCACCCCTCCACTTT; cdr3_aa: CASSELTGRNSPLHF
d_call: NA; clone_size: NA; j_call: TRBJ2-3; v_call: TRBV2; cdr3_nt: TGTGCCACCAATTCAGGGGCAGATACGCAGTATTTT; cdr3_aa: CATNSGADTQYF
d_call: NA; clone_size: NA; j_call: TRBJ2-1; v_call: TRBV12-3/TRBV12-4; cdr3_nt: TGTGCCAGCGGCGGACGACGGGGTGAGCAGTTCTTC; cdr3_aa: CASGGRRGEQFF
d_call: TRBD1; clone_size: NA; j_call: TRBJ1-6; v_call: TRBV4-3; cdr3_nt: TGCGCCAGCAGCCAAGATTCAGGGGGTGGCTATTCACCCCTCCACTTT; cdr3_aa: CASSQDSGGGYSPLHF
d_call: TRBD2; clone_size: NA; j_call: TRBJ2-7; v_call: TRBV4-1; cdr3_nt: TGCGCCAGCAGCCAACTAGCGGTGGCGTCCTACGAGCAGTACTTC; cdr3_aa: CASSQLAVASYEQYF
d_call: TRBD1; clone_size: NA; j_call: TRBJ2-3; v_call: TRBV5-1; cdr3_nt: TGCGCCAGCCAAGGACAGGTGGGCACAGATACGCAGTATTTT; cdr3_aa: CASQGQVGTDTQYF
d_call: NA; clone_size: NA; j_call: TRBJ1-6; v_call: TRBV7-3; cdr3_nt: TGTGCCAGCAGCTTACGGGGGTCTAATTCACCCCTCCACTTT; cdr3_aa: CASSLRGSNSPLHF
d_call: NA; clone_size: NA; j_call: TRBJ2-6; v_call: TRBV25-1; cdr3_nt: TGTGCCAGCAGTGGAACAGGGCTCTCTGGGGCCAACGTCCTGACTTTC; cdr3_aa: CASSGTGLSGANVLTF
d_call: TRBD1; clone_size: NA; j_call: TRBJ2-7; v_call: TRBV6-1; cdr3_nt: TGTGCCAGCAGTGAAGCGCTTTTGGGGTTTAGGACAGGGAGTGTTGACGAGCAGTACTTC; cdr3_aa: CASSEALLGFRTGSVDEQYF
d_call: NA; clone_size: NA; j_call: TRBJ1-4; v_call: TRBV6-1; cdr3_nt: TGTGCCAGCAGTGAGGGGACTGCATCGGATGAAAAACTGTTTTTT; cdr3_aa: CASSEGTASDEKLFF
d_call: NA; clone_size: NA; j_call: TRBJ1-1; v_call: TRBV10-1; cdr3_nt: TGCGCCAGTCAAACAGCCTTGAACACTGAAGCTTTCTTT; cdr3_aa: CASQTALNTEAFF
d_call: TRBD1; clone_size: NA; j_call: TRBJ2-3; v_call: TRBV7-8; cdr3_nt: TGTGCCAGCAGCTTTCGGGGACAGGGGCCCGATACGCAGTATTTT; cdr3_aa: CASSFRGQGPDTQYF
d_call: NA; clone_size: NA; j_call: TRBJ2-7; v_call: TRBV29-1; cdr3_nt: TGCAGCCAAGGGGTAGGTACCTCCTACGAGCAGTACTTC; cdr3_aa: CSQGVGTSYEQYF
d_call: NA; clone_size: NA; j_call: TRBJ2-2; v_call: TRBV12-3/TRBV12-4; cdr3_nt: TGTGCCAGCAGTTTACAGGGCGCCGGGGAGCTGTTTTTT; cdr3_aa: CASSLQGAGELFF
d_call: TRBD1; clone_size: NA; j_call: TRBJ2-2; v_call: TRBV27; cdr3_nt: TGTGCCAGCAGTCCACCTCGGGACAGGGTTAGGGTGGGTAACACCGGGGAGCTGTTTTTT; cdr3_aa: CASSPPRDRVRVGNTGELFF
d_call: TRBD2; clone_size: NA; j_call: TRBJ2-3; v_call: TRBV3-1/TRBV3-2; cdr3_nt: TGTGCCAGCAGTCCCAAGCGGGGATACACAGATACGCAGTATTTT; cdr3_aa: CASSPKRGYTDTQYF
d_call: TRBD1; clone_size: NA; j_call: TRBJ2-1; v_call: TRBV7-2; cdr3_nt: TGTGCCAGCAGCTTAGCGGTTGGGACAGGGGATTTTGAGCAGTTCTTC; cdr3_aa: CASSLAVGTGDFEQFF